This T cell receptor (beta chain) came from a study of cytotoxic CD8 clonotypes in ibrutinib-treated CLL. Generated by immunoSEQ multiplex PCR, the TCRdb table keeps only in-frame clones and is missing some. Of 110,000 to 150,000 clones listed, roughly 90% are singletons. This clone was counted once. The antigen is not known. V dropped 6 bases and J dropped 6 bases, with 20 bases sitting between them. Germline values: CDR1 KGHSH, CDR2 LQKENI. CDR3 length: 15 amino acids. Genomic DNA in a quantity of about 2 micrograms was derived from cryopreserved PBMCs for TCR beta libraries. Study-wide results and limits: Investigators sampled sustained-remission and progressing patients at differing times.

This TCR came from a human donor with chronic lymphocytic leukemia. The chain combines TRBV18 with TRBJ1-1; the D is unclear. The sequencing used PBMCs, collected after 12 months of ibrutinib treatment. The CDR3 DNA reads TGTGCCAGCTCCCCCGCCGCCGAGGGTGGTCCTGAAGCTTTCTTT. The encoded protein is CASSPAAEGGPEAFF.